This TCR beta chain derives from a study of PD-L1 blockade in urothelial cancer. Turning to the study itself: Blood analyses occurred 3 weeks (second dose) and 6 weeks post treatment start. Study-wide findings and caveats: Expansion of tumor-associated blood clones at 3 weeks was greater in durable-benefit patients.

This clone was observed a single time. Its cognate antigen is unknown. The CDR3 sequence is 19 residues long. Assay used: immunoSEQ multiplex PCR; TCRdb lists only in-frame clones, some missing. The sample contains some 89,000 clones, under 90% of which appear only once. Documented time point: pretreatment peripheral blood. Patients' urothelial carcinoma was locally advanced or metastatic. Patients each gave 1 to 8 samples, pretreatment and on-treatment. The TCR comes from a man in his 60s with urothelial cancer. The sequencing used PBMCs, collected around atezolizumab (anti-PD-L1) treatment. The J gene is TRBJ1-4, the V gene TRBV21-1; TRBD1 reflects the table's D call only, with no check against the DNA. TRBV21-1 constitutes a pseudogene. The CDR3 nucleotides read TGTGCCAGCAGCACCATCTACAGGGCTCACAATGCAACTAATGAAAAACTGTTTTTT. The encoded protein is CASSTIYRAHNATNEKLFF.